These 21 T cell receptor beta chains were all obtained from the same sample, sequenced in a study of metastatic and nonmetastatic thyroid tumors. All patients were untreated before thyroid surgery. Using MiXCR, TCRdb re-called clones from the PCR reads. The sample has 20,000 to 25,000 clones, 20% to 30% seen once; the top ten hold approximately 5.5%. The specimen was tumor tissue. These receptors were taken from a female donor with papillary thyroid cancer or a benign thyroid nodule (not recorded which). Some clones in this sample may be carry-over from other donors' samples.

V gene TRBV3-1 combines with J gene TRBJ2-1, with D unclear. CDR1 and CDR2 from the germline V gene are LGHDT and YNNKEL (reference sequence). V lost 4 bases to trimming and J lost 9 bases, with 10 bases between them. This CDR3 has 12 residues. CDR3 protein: CASSRTVSEQFF. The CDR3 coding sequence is TGTGCCAGCAGCCGGACGGTATCTGAGCAGTTCTTC.

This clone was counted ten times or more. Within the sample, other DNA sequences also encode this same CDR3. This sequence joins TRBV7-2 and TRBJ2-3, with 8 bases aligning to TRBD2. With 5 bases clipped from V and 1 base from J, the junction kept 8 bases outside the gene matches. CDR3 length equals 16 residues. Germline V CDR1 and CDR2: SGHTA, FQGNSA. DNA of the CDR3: TGTGCCAGCAGCCGCCTTGCGGGGGGAGGCACAGATACGCAGTATTTT. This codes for CASSRLAGGGTDTQYF. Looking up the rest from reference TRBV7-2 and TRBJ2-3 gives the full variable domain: GAGVSQSPSNKVTEKGKDVELRCDPISGHTALYWYRQSLGQGLEFLIYFQGNSAPDKSGLPSDRFSAERTGGSVSTLTIQRTQQEDSAVYLCASSRLAGGGTDTQYFGPGTRLTVL.

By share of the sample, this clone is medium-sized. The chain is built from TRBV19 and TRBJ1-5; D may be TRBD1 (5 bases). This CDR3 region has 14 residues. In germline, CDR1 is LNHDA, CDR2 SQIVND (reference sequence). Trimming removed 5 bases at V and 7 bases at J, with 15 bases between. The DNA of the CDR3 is TGTGCCAGTAGTGGGGGAGGGCAACGACAGCCCCAGCATTTT. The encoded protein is CASSGGGQRQPQHF.

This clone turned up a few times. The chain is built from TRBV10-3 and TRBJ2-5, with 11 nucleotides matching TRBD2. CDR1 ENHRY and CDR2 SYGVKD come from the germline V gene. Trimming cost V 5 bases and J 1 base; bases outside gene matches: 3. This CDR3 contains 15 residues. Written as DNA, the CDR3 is TGTGCCATCAGTCTAGCGGGAGGCCCCCAAGAGACCCAGTACTTC. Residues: CAISLAGGPQETQYF.

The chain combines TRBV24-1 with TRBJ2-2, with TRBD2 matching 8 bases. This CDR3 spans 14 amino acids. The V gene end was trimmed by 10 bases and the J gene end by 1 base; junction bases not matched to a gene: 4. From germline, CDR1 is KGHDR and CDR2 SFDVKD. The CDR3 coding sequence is TGTGCCACTAGAGCGGGAGTGAACACCGGGGAGCTGTTTTTT. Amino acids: CATRAGVNTGELFF.

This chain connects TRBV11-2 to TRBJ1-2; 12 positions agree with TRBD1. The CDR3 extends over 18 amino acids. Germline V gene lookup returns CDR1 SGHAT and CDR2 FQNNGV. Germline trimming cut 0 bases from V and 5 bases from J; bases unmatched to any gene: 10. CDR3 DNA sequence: TGTGCCAGCAGCTTAGATGGGGGACAGGGGGCAAGTTGGTATGGCTACACCTTC. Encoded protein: CASSLDGGQGASWYGYTF.

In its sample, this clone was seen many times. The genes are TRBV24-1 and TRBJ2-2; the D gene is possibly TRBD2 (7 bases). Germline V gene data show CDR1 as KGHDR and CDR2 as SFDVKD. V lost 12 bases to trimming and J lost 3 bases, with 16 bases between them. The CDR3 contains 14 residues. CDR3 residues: CAAQGGGDTGELFF. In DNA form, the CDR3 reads TGTGCCGCACAGGGCGGGGGTGACACCGGGGAGCTGTTTTTT.

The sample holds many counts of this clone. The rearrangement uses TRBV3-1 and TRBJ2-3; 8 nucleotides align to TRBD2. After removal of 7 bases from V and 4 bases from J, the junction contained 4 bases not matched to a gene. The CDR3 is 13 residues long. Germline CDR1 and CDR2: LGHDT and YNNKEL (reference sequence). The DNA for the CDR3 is TGTGCCAGCAAGCGGGGGCTCTCAGATACGCAGTATTTT. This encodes CASKRGLSDTQYF.

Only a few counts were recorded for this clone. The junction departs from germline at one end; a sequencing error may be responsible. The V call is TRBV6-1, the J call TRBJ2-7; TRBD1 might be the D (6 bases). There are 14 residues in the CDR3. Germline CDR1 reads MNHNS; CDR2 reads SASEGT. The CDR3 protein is CVSRDLDRYYEQYF. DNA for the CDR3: TGTGTCAGCAGAGACCTGGACAGATACTACGAGCAGTACTTC.

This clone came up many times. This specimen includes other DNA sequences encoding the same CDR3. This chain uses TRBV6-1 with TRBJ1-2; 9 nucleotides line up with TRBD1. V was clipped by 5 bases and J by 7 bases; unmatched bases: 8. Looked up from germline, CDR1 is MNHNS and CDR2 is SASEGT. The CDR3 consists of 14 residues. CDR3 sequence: CASSSDRGSGGYTF. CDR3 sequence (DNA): TGTGCCAGCAGTTCCGACAGGGGGTCTGGTGGCTACACCTTC.

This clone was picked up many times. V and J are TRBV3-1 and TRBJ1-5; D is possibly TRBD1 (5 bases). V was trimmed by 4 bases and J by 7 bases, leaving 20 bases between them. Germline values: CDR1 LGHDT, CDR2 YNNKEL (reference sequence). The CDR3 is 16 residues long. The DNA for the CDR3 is TGTGCCAGCAGCCTAGGGACTATGGGCCACGGGCAGCCCCAGCATTTT. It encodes CASSLGTMGHGQPQHF.

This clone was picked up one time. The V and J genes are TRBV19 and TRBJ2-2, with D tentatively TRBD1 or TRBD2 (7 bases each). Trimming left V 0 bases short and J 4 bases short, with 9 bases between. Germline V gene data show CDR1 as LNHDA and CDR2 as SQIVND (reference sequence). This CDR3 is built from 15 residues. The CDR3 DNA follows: TGTGCCAGTAGTATAGACAGGGGGGGCACCGGGGAGCTGTTTTTT. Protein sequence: CASSIDRGGTGELFF.

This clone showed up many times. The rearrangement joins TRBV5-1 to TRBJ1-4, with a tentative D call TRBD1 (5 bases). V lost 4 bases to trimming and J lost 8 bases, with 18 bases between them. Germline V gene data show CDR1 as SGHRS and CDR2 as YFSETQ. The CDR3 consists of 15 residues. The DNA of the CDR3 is TGCGCCAGCAGCGGTGGGCAGGGCGGGGGAGAAAAACTGTTTTTT. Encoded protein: CASSGGQGGGEKLFF.

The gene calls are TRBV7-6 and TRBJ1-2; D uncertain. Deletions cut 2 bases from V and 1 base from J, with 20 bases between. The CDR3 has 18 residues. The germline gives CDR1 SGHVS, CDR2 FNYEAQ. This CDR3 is CASSLYFPTAGDNYGYTF. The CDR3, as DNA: TGTGCCAGCAGCTTATATTTTCCGACCGCCGGGGATAACTATGGCTACACCTTC.

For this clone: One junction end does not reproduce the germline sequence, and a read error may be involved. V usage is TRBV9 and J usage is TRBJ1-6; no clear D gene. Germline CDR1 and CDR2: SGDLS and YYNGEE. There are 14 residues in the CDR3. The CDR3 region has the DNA TGTGTCAGCAGCGTAAGCGGGGATAATTCACCACTCCACTTT. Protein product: CVSSVSGDNSPLHF.

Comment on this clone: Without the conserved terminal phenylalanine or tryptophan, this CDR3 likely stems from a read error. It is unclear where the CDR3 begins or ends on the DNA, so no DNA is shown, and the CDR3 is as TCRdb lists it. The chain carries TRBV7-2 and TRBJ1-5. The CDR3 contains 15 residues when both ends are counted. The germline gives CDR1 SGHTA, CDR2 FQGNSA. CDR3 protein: CASSSRRGASQPHHS.

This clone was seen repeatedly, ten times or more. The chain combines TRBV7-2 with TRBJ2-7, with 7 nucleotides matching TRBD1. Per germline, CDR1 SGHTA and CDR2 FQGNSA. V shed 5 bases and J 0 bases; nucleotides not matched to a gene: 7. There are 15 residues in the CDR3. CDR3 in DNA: TGTGCCAGCAGCGACGGACAGGCTCACTCCTACGAGCAGTACTTC. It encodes CASSDGQAHSYEQYF.

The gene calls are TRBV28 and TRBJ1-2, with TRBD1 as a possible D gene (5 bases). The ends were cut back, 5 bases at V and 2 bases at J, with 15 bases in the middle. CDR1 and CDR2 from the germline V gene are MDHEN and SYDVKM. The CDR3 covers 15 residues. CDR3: CASSSTGRGNYGYTF. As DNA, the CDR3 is TGTGCCAGCAGTAGTACAGGTCGGGGGAACTATGGCTACACCTTC.

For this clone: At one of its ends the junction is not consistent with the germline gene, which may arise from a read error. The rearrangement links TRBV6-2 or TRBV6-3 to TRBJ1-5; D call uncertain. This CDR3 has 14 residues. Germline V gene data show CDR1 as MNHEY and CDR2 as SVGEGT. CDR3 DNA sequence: TGTGCTAGCAGTTACGTGACAAACAATCAGCCCCAGCATTTT. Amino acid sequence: CASSYVTNNQPQHF.

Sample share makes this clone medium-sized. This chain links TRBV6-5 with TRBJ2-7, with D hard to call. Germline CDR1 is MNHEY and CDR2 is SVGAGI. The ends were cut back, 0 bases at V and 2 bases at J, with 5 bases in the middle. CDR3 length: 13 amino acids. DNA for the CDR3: TGTGCCAGCAGTTACTCGGGTGCCTACGAGCAGTACTTC. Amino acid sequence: CASSYSGAYEQYF.

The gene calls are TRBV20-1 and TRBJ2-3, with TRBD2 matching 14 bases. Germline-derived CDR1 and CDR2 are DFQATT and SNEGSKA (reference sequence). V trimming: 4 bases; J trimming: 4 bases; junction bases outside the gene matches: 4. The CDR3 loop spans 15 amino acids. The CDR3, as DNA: TGCAGTGCTACGGGACTAGCGGGGGTTTCAGATACGCAGTATTTT. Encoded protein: CSATGLAGVSDTQYF.